What follows are 8 T cell receptor beta chains derived from one specimen sequenced in a study of T cells in Graves' hyperthyroidism and ophthalmopathy. TCR beta CDR3 sequences were amplified from RNA transcripts. The HTBI primer set drove a first-round RT-PCR of the TCR CDR3. TCRdb reprocessed the multiplex PCR reads with MiXCR, giving one entry per CDR3 protein. This table has 620,000 or so distinct CDR3 sequences, about 15% appearing once. Sequenced sample: blood. Receptors were obtained from a woman aged 45 to 65 with Graves' ophthalmopathy.

This clonotype has only a few counts. It may be a read error: a sequence one base away is much more abundant. This chain uses TRBV27 with TRBJ2-1; 7 bases fit TRBD2. Germline trimming cut 6 bases from V and 0 bases from J; bases unmatched to any gene: 5. From germline, CDR1 is MNHEY and CDR2 SMNVEV (reference sequence). CDR3 size: 15 residues. In DNA, the CDR3 is TGTGCCAGCAGGGGGGGGATTAGCTCCTACAATGAGCAGTTCTTC. Translating it yields CASRGGISSYNEQFF.

Many counts were recorded for this clonotype. The V and J genes are TRBV11-3 and TRBJ2-3; no firm D call. The length of the CDR3 is 18 residues. The germline V gene has CDR1 SGHNT and CDR2 YENEEA. Trimming cost V 1 base and J 1 base, with 18 bases left between them. CDR3 sequence reads: CASSLVPPIIHGTDTQYF. The DNA of the CDR3 is TGTGCCAGCAGCTTAGTCCCCCCTATAATTCACGGCACAGATACGCAGTATTTT.

This clonotype was found a few times. This CDR3 is CASSRTSGRARNEQFF. CDR3 bases: TGTGCCAGCAGTCGGACTAGCGGGAGGGCGCGGAATGAGCAGTTCTTC. The V call is TRBV12-3 or TRBV12-4, the J call TRBJ2-1; 15 nucleotides agree with TRBD2. The CDR3 is 16 amino acids. The J segment lost 7 bases and the V segment lost 5 bases, leaving 6 bases of the junction unmatched.

CDR3 loop: CASSPVSGVYNEQFF. Here the CDR3 DNA reads TGTGCCAGCAGTCCGGTAAGCGGAGTCTACAATGAGCAGTTCTTC. The rearrangement joins TRBV28 to TRBJ2-1; D is possibly TRBD2 (5 bases). The V gene lost 5 bases and the J gene lost 3 bases, with 14 bases spanning the gap. Looked up from germline, CDR1 is MDHEN and CDR2 is SYDVKM. The CDR3 is 15 residues long.

The chain carries TRBV19 and TRBJ1-4; no definite D call. V lost 6 bases to trimming and J lost 8 bases, with 13 bases between them. The CDR3 is 13 residues long. The germline CDR1 and CDR2 sequences are LNHDA and SQIVND (reference sequence). The DNA of the CDR3 is TGTGCCAGTAGCCGTCGGACCGGAGAAAAACTGTTTTTT. As protein: CASSRRTGEKLFF.

Many counts were recorded for this clonotype. CDR3 residues: CASSQDRGWGTDTQYF. CDR3 bases: TGTGCCAGCAGCCAAGATCGGGGGTGGGGCACAGATACGCAGTATTTT. The chain carries TRBV3-1 and TRBJ2-3, with D perhaps TRBD2 (6 bases). Germline values: CDR1 LGHDT, CDR2 YNNKEL (reference sequence). Trimming shortened V by 0 bases and J by 1 base, and 11 bases separated the two germline ends. The CDR3 covers 16 residues.

This clonotype was observed many times. The V gene is TRBV28, the J gene TRBJ2-1; D not resolved. The CDR3 length is 17 residues. With 4 bases removed from V and 0 bases from J, the gap between germline ends came to 16 bases. Germline lookup yields CDR1 MDHEN and CDR2 SYDVKM. The CDR3 spells CASSSPPAGYSYNEQFF. The CDR3 bases are TGTGCCAGCAGTTCACCCCCAGCCGGATACTCCTACAATGAGCAGTTCTTC.

This clonotype is a singleton in its sample. The chain is built from TRBV4-3 and TRBJ1-2, with D uncertain. This CDR3 has 16 residues. V was pared by 4 bases and J by 7 bases, with 22 bases between. Germline assignment: CDR1 LGHNA and CDR2 YSLEER. The CDR3 bases are TGCGCCAGCAGCCGAGCGGGATCTCAGGCCCCCTTTGGCTACACCTTC. It codes for CASSRAGSQAPFGYTF.